This T cell receptor beta chain was sequenced during a study of blood T cell repertoires in COVID-19. Whole-study context: Acute-phase and convalescent COVID-19 samples originated in the United States, Italy and Spain. The analysed material was cDNA or gDNA that came from T cells, B-cell-depleted T cells, or PBMCs.

CDR1 is LNHDA and CDR2 is SQIVND in the germline V gene (reference sequence). The CDR3 totals 19 residues. V gave up 3 bases and J gave up 0 bases; unmatched junction bases: 9. Profiled with immunoSEQ multiplex PCR; TCRdb holds only in-frame clones, not every one. The sample consists of about 44,000 clones, less than 85% of them appearing once. The chain combines TRBV19 with TRBJ2-4, with 12 bases identical to TRBD2. The sample was peripheral blood. The TCR comes from a woman in her 70s with acute or convalescent COVID-19. The CDR3 sequence: CASSIRTSGVGIAKNIQYF. The CDR3 bases are TGTGCCAGTAGTATTAGGACTAGCGGGGTGGGTATAGCCAAAAACATTCAGTACTTC.